There are a few counts of the clone carrying this TCR beta chain. No antigen is known for it. The entirety of the isolated RNA underwent reverse transcription, so expressed TCRB transcripts were sequenced. Method: immunoSEQ multiplex PCR; TCRdb's copy keeps in-frame clones and lacks some. The table records 240,000 or so clones, 25% to 30% of them present only once. This specimen comes from a study of beta chain features in type 1 diabetes. Background on the study: Patients shared similar age, gender and cell yields with healthy donors. Notes on the study in general: The study found moderately but significantly shorter TCRB CDR3s in all four CD4+ subsets of Type 1 diabetes patients.

The TCR sequence derives from a man aged 30 to 45 in good health. Sample: central memory CD4+ T cells from blood.

The CDR3 nucleotides read TGCGCCAGCAGCCCCGGACAGGGGGAAGCCAAAAACATTCAGTACTTC. It translates to CASSPGQGEAKNIQYF. The rearrangement links TRBV5-1 to TRBJ2-4; TRBD1 aligns across 10 bases. Germline trimming cut 4 bases from V and 0 bases from J; bases unmatched to any gene: 4. Per germline, CDR1 SGHRS and CDR2 YFSETQ. There are 16 residues in the CDR3.